Listed here are 9 T cell receptor beta chains from one sample, sequenced in a study of cytomegalovirus exposure and HLA in healthy donors. The PCR had 60 Vbeta and 13 Jbeta primers. Sequenced by immunoSEQ multiplex PCR; TCRdb stores in-frame clones only, minus some. Its table lists some 150,000 clones. Material: PBMCs. The source of these receptors is a woman aged 18-29 years in good health and CMV-seronegative.

The chain employs TRBV29-1 and TRBJ1-5; D possibly corresponds to TRBD1 (6 bases). V was cut by 5 bases and J by 5 bases, with 13 bases left in between. The CDR3 covers 13 residues. CDR1 and CDR2 from the germline V gene are SQVTM and ANQGSEA. For the CDR3, the DNA is TGCAGCGTTAGGGGGGGTTGGGATCAGCCCCAGCATTTT. Protein: CSVRGGWDQPQHF. The whole variable domain, filled in from reference TRBV29-1 and TRBJ1-5, reads SAVISQKPSRDICQRGTSLTIQCQVDSQVTMMFWYRQQPGQSLTLIATANQGSEATYESGFVIDKFPISRPNLTFSTLTVSNMSPEDSSIYLCSVRGGWDQPQHFGDGTRLSIL.

The chain has TRBV21-1 and TRBJ2-7; the table's D gene call, TRBD1, was not cross checked with the DNA. TRBV21-1 is flagged as a pseudogene. The CDR3 extends over 16 amino acids. CDR3 loop: CASSKESNRGSYEQYV. Written as DNA, the CDR3 is TGTGCCAGCAGCAAAGAGAGTAACAGGGGCTCCTACGAGCAGTACGTC.

The V and J genes are TRBV30 and TRBJ2-3; TRBD2 matches at 14 bases. V trimming: 3 bases; J trimming: 5 bases; junction bases outside the gene matches: 7. The CDR3 totals 16 residues. Germline V gene sequence: CDR1 GTSNPN, CDR2 SVGIG (reference sequence). CDR3 residues: CAWSLRLAGGRDTQYF. CDR3 DNA sequence: TGTGCCTGGAGCTTACGACTAGCGGGAGGGAGAGATACGCAGTATTTT.

V and J are TRBV7-9 and TRBJ2-1, with 7 bases matching TRBD2. Per germline, CDR1 SEHNR and CDR2 FQNEAQ (reference sequence). The CDR3 contains 15 residues. J lost 10 bases, V lost 2 bases, and 11 bases had no gene match. The CDR3 sequence is CASSLLGSLGREQFF. CDR3 DNA sequence: TGTGCCAGCAGCTTACTTGGGTCCCTCGGGAGGGAGCAGTTCTTC. Full variable domain (rest looked up from reference TRBV7-9 and TRBJ2-1): DTGVSQNPRHKITKRGQNVTFRCDPISEHNRLYWYRQTLGQGPEFLTYFQNEAQLEKSRLLSDRFSAERPKGSFSTLEIQRTEQGDSAMYLCASSLLGSLGREQFFGPGTRLTVL.

The chain combines TRBV5-1 with TRBJ2-1; 10 bases fit TRBD2. CDR1 and CDR2 from the germline V gene are SGHRS and YFSETQ. The CDR3 is 17 amino acids. Trimming took 4 bases from V and 4 from J; bases not matched to a gene: 11. The CDR3 spells CASSAAKLAGPYNEQFF. The CDR3 DNA reads TGCGCCAGCAGCGCCGCGAAACTAGCGGGACCGTACAATGAGCAGTTCTTC.

V gene TRBV28 combines with J gene TRBJ2-5; D perhaps matches TRBD2 (7 bases). The CDR3 totals 15 residues. The V and J ends lost 6 bases and 4 bases respectively, with 18 bases between them. Germline values: CDR1 MDHEN, CDR2 SYDVKM. Written as DNA, the CDR3 is TGTGCCAGCAGGTCCATAGGACAGCGGGGAGAGACCCAGTACTTC. Protein sequence: CASRSIGQRGETQYF.

CDR3: CASSLYAEQFF. CDR3 nucleotides: TGTGCCAGCAGCTTGTACGCGGAGCAGTTCTTC. This rearrangement joins TRBV5-8 to TRBJ2-1; D gene ambiguous. Germline loops: CDR1 SGHTS, CDR2 YDEGEE. V was shortened by 1 base and J by 10 bases, with 6 bases between the two germline ends. This CDR3 is 11 amino acids long.

The chain has TRBV15 and TRBJ2-5; D might be TRBD1 (5 bases). V was shortened by 3 bases and J by 3 bases, with 11 bases between the two germline ends. Germline-derived CDR1 and CDR2 are LNHNV and YYDKDF (reference sequence). CDR3 length: 14 amino acids. The CDR3: CATSRRQGEETQYF. CDR3 coding DNA: TGTGCCACCAGCAGGCGTCAGGGCGAAGAGACCCAGTACTTC.

The rearrangement links TRBV30 to TRBJ2-3, with TRBD2 matching 8 bases. Germline CDR1 is GTSNPN and CDR2 is SVGIG (reference sequence). J gave up 3 bases and V 1 base, and 6 bases lay outside the gene matches. The CDR3 loop spans 15 amino acids. CDR3 sequence reads: CAWSDGRAFTDTQYF. CDR3 coding DNA: TGTGCCTGGAGTGACGGGAGGGCGTTTACAGATACGCAGTATTTT.